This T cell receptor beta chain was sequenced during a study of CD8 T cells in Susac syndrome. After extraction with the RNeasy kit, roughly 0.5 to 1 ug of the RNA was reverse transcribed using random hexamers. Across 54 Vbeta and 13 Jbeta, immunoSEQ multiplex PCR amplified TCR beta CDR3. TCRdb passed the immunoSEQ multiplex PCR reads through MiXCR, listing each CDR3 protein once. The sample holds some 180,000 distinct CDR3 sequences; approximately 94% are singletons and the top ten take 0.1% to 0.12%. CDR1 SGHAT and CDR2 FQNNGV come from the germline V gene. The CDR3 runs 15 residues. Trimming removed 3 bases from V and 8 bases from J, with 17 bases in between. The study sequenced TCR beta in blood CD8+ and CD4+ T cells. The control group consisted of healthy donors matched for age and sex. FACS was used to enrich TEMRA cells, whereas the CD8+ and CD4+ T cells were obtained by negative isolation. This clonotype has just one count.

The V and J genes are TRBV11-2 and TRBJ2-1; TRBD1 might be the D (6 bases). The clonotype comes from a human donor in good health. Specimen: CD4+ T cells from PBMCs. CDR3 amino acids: CASSFHRALEDEQFF. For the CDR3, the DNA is TGTGCCAGCAGCTTCCACAGGGCTTTGGAGGATGAGCAGTTCTTC.